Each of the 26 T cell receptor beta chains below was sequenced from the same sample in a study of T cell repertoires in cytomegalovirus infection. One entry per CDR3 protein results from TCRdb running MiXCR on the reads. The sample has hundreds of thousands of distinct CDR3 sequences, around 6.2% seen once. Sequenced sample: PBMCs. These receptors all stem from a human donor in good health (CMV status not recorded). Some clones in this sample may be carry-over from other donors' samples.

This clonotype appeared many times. The CDR3 DNA follows: TGTGCCAGCAGCTCACCCGGGACAGGGGTCTACGAGCAGTACTTC. Its protein product is CASSSPGTGVYEQYF. The chain uses TRBV7-2 and TRBJ2-7, with 10 bases identical to TRBD1. This CDR3 is built from 15 residues. Trimming at V came to 4 bases and at J to 3 bases, leaving 6 bases not matched to a gene. Germline V gene lookup returns CDR1 SGHTA and CDR2 FQGNSA.

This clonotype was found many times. In DNA, the CDR3 is TGTGCCATCAGAGGGGGCTCAGGAGCCTACGAGCAGTACTTC. It codes for CAIRGGSGAYEQYF. The chain joins TRBV10-3 to TRBJ2-7; 7 nucleotides align to TRBD1. The CDR3 covers 14 residues. The junction had 7 bases not matched to a gene; V was cut back by 6 bases and J by 2 bases. CDR1 and CDR2 (germline): ENHRY, SYGVKD.

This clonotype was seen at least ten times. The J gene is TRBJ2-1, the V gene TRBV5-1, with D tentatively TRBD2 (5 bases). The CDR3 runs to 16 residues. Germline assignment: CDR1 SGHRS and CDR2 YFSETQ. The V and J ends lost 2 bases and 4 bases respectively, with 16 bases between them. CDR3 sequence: CASSLEGSVHYNEQFF. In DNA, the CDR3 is TGCGCCAGCAGCTTAGAGGGCAGCGTGCATTACAATGAGCAGTTCTTC.

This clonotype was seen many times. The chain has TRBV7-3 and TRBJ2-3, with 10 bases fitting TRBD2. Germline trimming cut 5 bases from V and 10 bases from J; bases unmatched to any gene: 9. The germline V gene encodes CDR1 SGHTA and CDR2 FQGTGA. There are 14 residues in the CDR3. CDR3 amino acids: CASSPGLATGAQYF. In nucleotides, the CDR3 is TGTGCCAGCAGCCCGGGACTAGCGACGGGGGCGCAGTATTTT.

CDR3 sequence (DNA): TGTGCCAGCAGTTTCCCCCAGGCGAACACCGGGGAGCTGTTTTTT. This sequence encodes CASSFPQANTGELFF. The rearrangement links TRBV28 to TRBJ2-2; D is unresolved. The CDR3 length is 15 residues. Germline V CDR1 and CDR2: MDHEN, SYDVKM. V gave up 3 bases and J gave up 0 bases, with 8 bases separating them.

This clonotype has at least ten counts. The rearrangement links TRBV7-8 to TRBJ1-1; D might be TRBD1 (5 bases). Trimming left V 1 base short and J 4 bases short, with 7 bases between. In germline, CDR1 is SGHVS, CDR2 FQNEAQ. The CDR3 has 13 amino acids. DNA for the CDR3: TGTGCCAGCAGCTTAGACCAGGGCACTGAAGCTTTCTTT. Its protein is CASSLDQGTEAFF.

The CDR3 loop reads CASSLGLFAEAFF. The CDR3, as DNA: TGTGCCAGCAGTTTGGGTTTGTTCGCTGAAGCTTTCTTT. The chain uses TRBV27 and TRBJ1-1; D is undetermined. Deletions cut 3 bases from V and 6 bases from J, with 11 bases between. The CDR3 runs to 13 residues. Germline lookup yields CDR1 MNHEY and CDR2 SMNVEV (reference sequence).

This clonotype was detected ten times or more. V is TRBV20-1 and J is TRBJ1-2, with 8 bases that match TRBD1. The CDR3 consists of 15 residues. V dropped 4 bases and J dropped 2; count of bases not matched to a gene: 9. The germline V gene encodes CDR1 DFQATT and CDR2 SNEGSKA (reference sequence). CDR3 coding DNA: TGCAGTGCTAAAGACAGGGGCAGGGCGAACTATGGCTACACCTTC. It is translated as CSAKDRGRANYGYTF.

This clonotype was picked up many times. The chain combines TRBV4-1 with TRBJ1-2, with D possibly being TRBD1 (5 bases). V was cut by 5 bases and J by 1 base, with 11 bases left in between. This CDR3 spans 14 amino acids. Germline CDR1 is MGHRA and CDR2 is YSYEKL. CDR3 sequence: CASSYQTDNYGYTF. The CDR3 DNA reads TGCGCCAGCAGCTACCAGACAGATAACTATGGCTACACCTTC.

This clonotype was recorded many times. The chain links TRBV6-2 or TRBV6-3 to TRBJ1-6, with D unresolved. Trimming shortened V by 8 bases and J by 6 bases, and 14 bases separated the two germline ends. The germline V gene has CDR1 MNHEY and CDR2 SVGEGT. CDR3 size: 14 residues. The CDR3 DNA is TGTGCCAGCCGTCGCCCCGGAGGTAATTCACCCCTCCACTTT. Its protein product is CASRRPGGNSPLHF.

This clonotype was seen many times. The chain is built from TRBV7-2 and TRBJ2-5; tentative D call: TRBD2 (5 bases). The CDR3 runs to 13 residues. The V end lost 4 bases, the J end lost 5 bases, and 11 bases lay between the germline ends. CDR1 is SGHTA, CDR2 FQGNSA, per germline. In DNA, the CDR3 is TGTGCCAGCAGCTCAAGAGGACTGGAGACCCAGTACTTC. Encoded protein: CASSSRGLETQYF.

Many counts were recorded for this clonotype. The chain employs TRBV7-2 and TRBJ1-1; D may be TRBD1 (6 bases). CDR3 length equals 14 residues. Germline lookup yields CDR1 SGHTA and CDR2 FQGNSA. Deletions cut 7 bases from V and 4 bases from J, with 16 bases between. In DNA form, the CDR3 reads TGTGCCAGCACCATGGGAGGGGGGATCACTGAAGCTTTCTTT. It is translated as CASTMGGGITEAFF.

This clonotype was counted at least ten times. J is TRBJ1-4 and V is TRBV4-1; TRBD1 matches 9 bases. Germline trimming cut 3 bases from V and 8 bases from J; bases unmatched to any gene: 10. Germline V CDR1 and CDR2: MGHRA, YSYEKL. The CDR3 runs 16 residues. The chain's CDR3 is CASSQGQGIGNEKLFF. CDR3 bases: TGCGCCAGCAGCCAGGGACAGGGAATCGGAAACGAAAAACTGTTTTTT.

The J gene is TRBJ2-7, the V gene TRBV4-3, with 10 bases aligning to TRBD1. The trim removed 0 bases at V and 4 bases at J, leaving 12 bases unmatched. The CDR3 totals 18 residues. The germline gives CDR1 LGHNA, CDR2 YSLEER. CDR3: CASSQDCRQGAPKYEQYF. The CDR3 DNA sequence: TGCGCCAGCAGCCAAGATTGTAGACAGGGGGCTCCCAAATACGAGCAGTACTTC.

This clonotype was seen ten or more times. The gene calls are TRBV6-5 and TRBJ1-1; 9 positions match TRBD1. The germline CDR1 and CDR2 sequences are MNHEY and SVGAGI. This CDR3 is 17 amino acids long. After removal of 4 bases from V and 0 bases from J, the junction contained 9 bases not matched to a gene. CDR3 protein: CASSSTGGAYLNTEAFF. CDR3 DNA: TGTGCCAGCAGTTCCACAGGGGGCGCTTACCTGAACACTGAAGCTTTCTTT.

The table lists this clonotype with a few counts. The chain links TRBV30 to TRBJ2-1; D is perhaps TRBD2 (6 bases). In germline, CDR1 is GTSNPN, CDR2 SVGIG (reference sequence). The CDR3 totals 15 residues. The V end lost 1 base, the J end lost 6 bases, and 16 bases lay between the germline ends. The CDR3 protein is CAWSGPSVTPNEQFF. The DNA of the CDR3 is TGTGCCTGGAGTGGCCCTAGCGTCACGCCCAATGAGCAGTTCTTC.

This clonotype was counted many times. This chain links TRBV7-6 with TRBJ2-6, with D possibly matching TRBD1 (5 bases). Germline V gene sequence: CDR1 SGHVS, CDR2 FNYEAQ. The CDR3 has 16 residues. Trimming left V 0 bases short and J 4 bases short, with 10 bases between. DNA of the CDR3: TGTGCCAGCAGCTTAGCTACAGGAACCGGGGCCAACGTCCTGACTTTC. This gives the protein CASSLATGTGANVLTF.

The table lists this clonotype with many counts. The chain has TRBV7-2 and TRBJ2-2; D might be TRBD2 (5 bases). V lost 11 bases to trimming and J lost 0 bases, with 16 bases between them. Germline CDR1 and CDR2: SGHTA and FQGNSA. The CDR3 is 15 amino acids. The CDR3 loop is CAARGKRTNTGELFF. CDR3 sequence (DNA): TGTGCCGCTCGGGGTAAAAGGACGAACACCGGGGAGCTGTTTTTT.

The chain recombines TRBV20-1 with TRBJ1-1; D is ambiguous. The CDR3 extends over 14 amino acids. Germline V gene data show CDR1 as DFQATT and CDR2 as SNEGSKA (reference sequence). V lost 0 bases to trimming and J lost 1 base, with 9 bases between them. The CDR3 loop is CSARDGGRNTEAFF. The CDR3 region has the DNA TGCAGTGCTAGAGATGGCGGGCGGAACACTGAAGCTTTCTTT.

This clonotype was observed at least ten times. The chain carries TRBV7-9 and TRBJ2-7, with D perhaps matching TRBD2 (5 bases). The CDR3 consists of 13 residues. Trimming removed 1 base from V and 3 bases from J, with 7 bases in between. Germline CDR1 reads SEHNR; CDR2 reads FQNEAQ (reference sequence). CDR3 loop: CASSLEAGYEQYF. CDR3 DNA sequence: TGTGCCAGCAGCTTAGAGGCGGGCTACGAGCAGTACTTC.

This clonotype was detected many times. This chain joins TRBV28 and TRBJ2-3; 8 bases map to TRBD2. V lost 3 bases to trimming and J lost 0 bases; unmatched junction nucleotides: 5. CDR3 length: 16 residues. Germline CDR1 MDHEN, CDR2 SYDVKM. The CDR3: CASSFQGLGSTDTQYF. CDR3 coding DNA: TGTGCCAGCAGTTTCCAGGGACTAGGAAGCACAGATACGCAGTATTTT.

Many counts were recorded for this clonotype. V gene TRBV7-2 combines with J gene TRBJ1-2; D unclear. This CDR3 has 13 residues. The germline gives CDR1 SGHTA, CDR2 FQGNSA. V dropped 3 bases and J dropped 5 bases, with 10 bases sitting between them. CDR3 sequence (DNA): TGTGCCAGCAGCTTCGCAACACTGTATGGCTACACCTTC. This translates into CASSFATLYGYTF. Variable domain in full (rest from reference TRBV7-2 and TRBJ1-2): GAGVSQSPSNKVTEKGKDVELRCDPISGHTALYWYRQSLGQGLEFLIYFQGNSAPDKSGLPSDRFSAERTGGSVSTLTIQRTQQEDSAVYLCASSFATLYGYTFGSGTRLTVV.

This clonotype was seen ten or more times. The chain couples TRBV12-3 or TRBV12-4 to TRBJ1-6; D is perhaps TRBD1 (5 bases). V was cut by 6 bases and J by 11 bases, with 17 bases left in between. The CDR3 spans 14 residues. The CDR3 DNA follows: TGTGCCAGCAGGATTCAGGGATGGTACGCACCCCTCCACTTT. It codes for CASRIQGWYAPLHF.

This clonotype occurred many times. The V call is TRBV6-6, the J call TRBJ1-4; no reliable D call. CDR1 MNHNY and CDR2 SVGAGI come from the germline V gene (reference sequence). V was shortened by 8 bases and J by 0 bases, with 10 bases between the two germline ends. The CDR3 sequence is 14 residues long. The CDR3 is CASLNPATNEKLFF. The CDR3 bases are TGTGCCAGCTTGAACCCTGCAACTAATGAAAAACTGTTTTTT.

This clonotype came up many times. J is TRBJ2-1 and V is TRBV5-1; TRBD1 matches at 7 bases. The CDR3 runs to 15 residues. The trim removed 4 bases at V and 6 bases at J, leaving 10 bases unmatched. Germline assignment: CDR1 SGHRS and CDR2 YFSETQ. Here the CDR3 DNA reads TGCGCCAGCAGCCCGAGGACAGGTCGTGTCAATGAGCAGTTCTTC. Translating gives CASSPRTGRVNEQFF.

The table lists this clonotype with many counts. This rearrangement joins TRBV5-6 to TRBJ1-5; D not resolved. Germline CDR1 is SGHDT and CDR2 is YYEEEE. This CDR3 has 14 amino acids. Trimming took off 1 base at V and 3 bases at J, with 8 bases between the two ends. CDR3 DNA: TGTGCCAGCAGCTTGAGAACAGCCAATCAGCCCCAGCATTTT. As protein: CASSLRTANQPQHF.